Below, one T cell receptor beta chain is given with its context. Antigen unknown. The data are from a study of T cell repertoires in cytomegalovirus infection. Overall study context: An indication of both CMV infection and matching HLA type came from public TCR beta signatures.

Study findings and constraints: What dominated the ex vivo response were HLA-C-restricted CMV-specific TCR beta clonotypes.

TCRdb used MiXCR to reprocess the reads, holding one entry per CDR3 protein. The sample records approximately 500,000 distinct CDR3 sequences, about 33% being singletons. The starting material was cultured PBMCs, obtained from culture after CMV antigen stimulation. The source is a human donor in good health (CMV status not recorded). Some clones in this sample may be carry-over from other donors' samples.

The CDR3 DNA follows: TGTGCCAGCAGCTTAATGAGCTCCTACAATGAGCAGTTCTTC. Its protein is CASSLMSSYNEQFF. This chain connects TRBV28 to TRBJ2-1; D not resolved. Germline lookup yields CDR1 MDHEN and CDR2 SYDVKM. V was cut by 6 bases and J by 0 bases, with 9 bases left in between. The CDR3 has 14 amino acids.